This TCR beta chain derives from a study of T cell repertoires in cytomegalovirus infection. Study details: Both recently identified HLA-C-restricted and well-studied HLA-B-restricted CMV epitopes were used in the study. It was the public TCR beta signatures that indicated both CMV infection and matching HLA type. General observations from the study: The cumulative frequency of public TCR beta families identified carriers of CMV plus the relevant HLA. CMV-specific TCR beta clonotypes restricted by HLA-C were the ones dominating the ex vivo response.

With respect to this clonotype: Its antigen is currently unknown. The conserved phenylalanine or tryptophan is not found at the CDR3 terminus, so this likely reflects a read error. It is unclear where the CDR3 begins or ends on the DNA, so no DNA is shown, and the CDR3 is as TCRdb lists it.

The CDR3 length is 12 residues, termini included. Germline CDR1 and CDR2: SEHNR and FQNEAQ (reference sequence). TCRdb processed the reads anew with MiXCR; each CDR3 protein has one entry. The sample includes about 100,000 distinct CDR3 sequences, approximately 45% of them seen just once. This rearrangement joins TRBV7-9 to TRBJ1-1; the D call TRBD1 from the table was never checked on the DNA. This specimen was CD8+ T cells from cultured PBMCs, taken from culture after CMV antigen stimulation. The receptor was derived from a human donor in good health (CMV status not recorded). Some clones in this sample may be carry-over from other donors' samples. The CDR3 spells CASSVHDRGLGT.